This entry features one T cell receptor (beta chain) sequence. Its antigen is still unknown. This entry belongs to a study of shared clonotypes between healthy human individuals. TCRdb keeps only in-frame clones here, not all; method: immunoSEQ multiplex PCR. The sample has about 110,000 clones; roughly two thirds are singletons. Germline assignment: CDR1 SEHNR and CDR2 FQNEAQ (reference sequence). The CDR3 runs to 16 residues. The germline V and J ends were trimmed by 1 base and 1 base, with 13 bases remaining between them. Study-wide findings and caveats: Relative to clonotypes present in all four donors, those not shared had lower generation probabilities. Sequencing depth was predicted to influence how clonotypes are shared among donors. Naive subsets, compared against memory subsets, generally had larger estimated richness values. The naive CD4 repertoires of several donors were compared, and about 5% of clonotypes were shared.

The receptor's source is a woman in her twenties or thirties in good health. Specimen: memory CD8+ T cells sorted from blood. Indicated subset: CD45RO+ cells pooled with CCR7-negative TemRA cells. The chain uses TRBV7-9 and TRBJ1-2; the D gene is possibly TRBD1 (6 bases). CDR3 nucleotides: TGTGCCAGCAGCTTAGGATACGGGACACATAACTATGGCTACACCTTC. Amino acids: CASSLGYGTHNYGYTF.